A single sample is the source of the 26 T cell receptor beta chains below, sequenced in a study of Ad26.COV2.S vaccination and SARS-CoV-2 variants. Specified treatment: some 20 received Ad26.COV2.S at low or high dose, single or two shots; about 5 received placebo; per-sample allocation not given. The samples were gathered on day 63 after the first injection of vaccine or placebo. The data were produced by immunoSEQ multiplex PCR, yet TCRdb's version contains in-frame clones alone and is incomplete. The sample contains 300,000 to 450,000 clones, roughly 84% of which appear only once. Material: peripheral blood, obtained in a trial of Ad26.COV2.S vaccine versus placebo. The receptors were sampled from a person aged 18-65 years who received the Ad26.COV2.S COVID-19 vaccine or a placebo.

About this clone: The identical CDR3 is also encoded by other nucleotide sequences in the sample. V and J are TRBV7-2 and TRBJ1-1; D is undetermined. Germline V gives CDR1 SGHTA, CDR2 FQGNSA. This CDR3 has 12 residues. Trimming took 2 bases from V and 4 from J, leaving 5 bases between them. CDR3 amino acids: CASSLRGTEAFF. The CDR3 region has the DNA TGTGCCAGCAGCTTACGGGGCACTGAAGCTTTCTTT.

V usage is TRBV29-1 and J usage is TRBJ2-7, with 9 bases lining up with TRBD1. This CDR3 is built from 13 residues. V shed 4 bases and J 3 bases; nucleotides not matched to a gene: 4. Germline V gene lookup returns CDR1 SQVTM and CDR2 ANQGSEA. CDR3 loop: CSVVGQGLYEQYF. In DNA, the CDR3 is TGCAGCGTTGTGGGACAGGGACTCTACGAGCAGTACTTC.

A single count supports this clone. The rearrangement links TRBV9 to TRBJ2-1; D is unresolved. Trimming removed 0 bases at V and 5 bases at J, with 9 bases between. Germline values: CDR1 SGDLS, CDR2 YYNGEE. CDR3 length equals 14 residues. Here the CDR3 reads CASSVGPSNNEQFF. CDR3 DNA: TGTGCCAGCAGCGTAGGTCCCAGCAACAATGAGCAGTTCTTC.

This clone was recorded a few times. This chain connects TRBV7-9 to TRBJ2-7; 7 bases line up with TRBD2. The CDR3 contains 13 residues. V shed 4 bases, J shed 3 bases, and the junction held 3 bases outside the gene matches. Germline V gene lookup returns CDR1 SEHNR and CDR2 FQNEAQ (reference sequence). DNA of the CDR3: TGTGCCAGCAGCTCGGGACTACTCTACGAGCAGTACTTC. It is translated as CASSSGLLYEQYF.

The count of this clone is one. The genes are TRBV25-1 and TRBJ1-1; perhaps TRBD1 as D (5 bases). Per germline, CDR1 MGHDK and CDR2 SYGVNS. The V gene lost 7 bases and the J gene lost 4 bases, with 7 bases spanning the gap. The CDR3 is 11 residues long. The CDR3 spells CASTDSTEAFF. CDR3 in DNA: TGTGCCAGCACCGACAGCACTGAAGCTTTCTTT.

The chain employs TRBV27 and TRBJ2-3, with a weak D call TRBD2 (5 bases). The germline V gene encodes CDR1 MNHEY and CDR2 SMNVEV (reference sequence). The CDR3 covers 14 residues. Trimming left V 7 bases short and J 0 bases short, with 11 bases between. In DNA, the CDR3 is TGTGCCAGCACCCCCCGCGGGAGCACAGATACGCAGTATTTT. Translating gives CASTPRGSTDTQYF.

V is TRBV24-1 and J is TRBJ1-5; TRBD1 matches at 7 bases. Per the germline V gene, CDR1 is KGHDR and CDR2 is SFDVKD. The CDR3 sequence is 18 residues long. Germline trimming cut 2 bases from V and 8 bases from J; bases unmatched to any gene: 17. CDR3: CATSDCIDREGGKEPQHF. CDR3 bases: TGTGCCACCAGTGATTGCATCGACAGGGAAGGTGGAAAGGAGCCCCAGCATTTT.

The V gene is TRBV10-3, the J gene TRBJ1-1, with 8 bases aligning to TRBD1. Germline CDR1 reads ENHRY; CDR2 reads SYGVKD. The CDR3 totals 16 residues. V was clipped by 2 bases and J by 3 bases; unmatched bases: 8. The CDR3 DNA is TGTGCCATCAGTGAGGGCAGGGGGCGCCCGGACACTGAAGCTTTCTTT. It codes for CAISEGRGRPDTEAFF.

This clone appeared a few times. This chain connects TRBV28 to TRBJ2-3; TRBD2 is a possible D gene (6 bases). From germline, CDR1 is MDHEN and CDR2 SYDVKM. This CDR3 has 18 amino acids. Trimming took 5 bases from V and 3 from J, leaving 24 bases between them. CDR3 amino acids: CASSVRPGGGMGTDTQYF. In nucleotides, the CDR3 is TGTGCCAGCAGTGTCCGGCCCGGCGGCGGGATGGGGACAGATACGCAGTATTTT.

This chain uses TRBV30 with TRBJ2-5; D gene unclear. The CDR3 sequence is 14 residues long. Germline loops: CDR1 GTSNPN, CDR2 SVGIG (reference sequence). Between the trimmed V and J ends, which lost 0 bases and 4 bases, there was a span of 12 bases. In nucleotides, the CDR3 is TGTGCCTGGAGTGTTCTGGGGTTAGGAGAGACCCAGTACTTC. This translates into CAWSVLGLGETQYF.

This chain uses TRBV6-5 with TRBJ1-4; D unresolved. Germline assignment: CDR1 MNHEY and CDR2 SVGAGI. Trimming took off 7 bases at V and 3 bases at J, with 12 bases between the two ends. This CDR3 has 14 residues. CDR3 sequence reads: CASTLFAANEKLFF. The CDR3 DNA reads as TGTGCCAGCACTCTTTTCGCGGCTAATGAAAAACTGTTTTTT.

The chain couples TRBV20-1 to TRBJ2-4; 10 nucleotides line up with TRBD2. The CDR3 has 16 residues. V dropped 3 bases and J dropped 5; count of bases not matched to a gene: 10. CDR1 DFQATT and CDR2 SNEGSKA come from the germline V gene (reference sequence). In nucleotides, the CDR3 is TGCAGTGCTAGTCTACAGCGGGGGGGCTTGGAAAACATTCAGTACTTC. Amino acid sequence: CSASLQRGGLENIQYF.

V is TRBV6-5 and J is TRBJ1-1; D is unresolved. V was trimmed by 2 bases and J by 0 bases, leaving 10 bases between them. Germline V gene sequence: CDR1 MNHEY, CDR2 SVGAGI. CDR3 length: 15 residues. The CDR3 DNA sequence: TGTGCCAGCAGTTACGAAACGGGTATGAACACTGAAGCTTTCTTT. Amino acid sequence: CASSYETGMNTEAFF.

The chain couples TRBV19 to TRBJ1-2, with TRBD1 identical over 7 bases. CDR1 is LNHDA and CDR2 is SQIVND in the germline V gene (reference sequence). V lost 4 bases and J lost 4; bases outside the gene matches: 6. The CDR3 totals 14 residues. The CDR3: CASSTTGTAYGYTF. The CDR3 DNA follows: TGTGCCAGTAGTACTACCGGGACAGCCTATGGCTACACCTTC.

The chain recombines TRBV24-1 with TRBJ2-3, with TRBD1 matching over 9 bases. The CDR3 consists of 19 residues. The junction had 15 bases not matched to a gene; V was cut back by 4 bases and J by 2 bases. The germline V gene encodes CDR1 KGHDR and CDR2 SFDVKD. CDR3 coding DNA: TGTGCCACCAGTGACCCCAGGACAGGGGACCCTCATCCCACAGATACGCAGTATTTT. It codes for CATSDPRTGDPHPTDTQYF.

This chain joins TRBV27 and TRBJ1-3, with 7 bases lining up with TRBD1. The length of the CDR3 is 14 residues. CDR1 is MNHEY, CDR2 SMNVEV, per germline (reference sequence). The V and J ends lost 6 bases and 2 bases, in that order; junction bases with no gene match: 4. The CDR3 coding sequence is TGTGCCAGCAGACAGGGGTGGCCTGGAAACACCATATATTTT. It encodes CASRQGWPGNTIYF.

V usage is TRBV28 and J usage is TRBJ2-1, with D uncertain. Per germline, CDR1 MDHEN and CDR2 SYDVKM. The V end lost 1 base, the J end lost 3 bases, and 7 bases lay between the germline ends. The CDR3 extends over 14 amino acids. The CDR3 loop is CASSLSGIYNEQFF. CDR3 nucleotide sequence: TGTGCCAGCAGTTTATCAGGAATCTACAATGAGCAGTTCTTC. Combining the CDR3 with reference TRBV28 and TRBJ2-1 gives the whole variable domain DVKVTQSSRYLVKRTGEKVFLECVQDMDHENMFWYRQDPGLGLRLIYFSYDVKMKEKGDIPEGYSVSREKKERFSLILESASTNQTSMYLCASSLSGIYNEQFFGPGTRLTVL.

The V and J genes are TRBV6-6 and TRBJ2-2; D is unclear. Per the germline V gene, CDR1 is MNHNY and CDR2 is SVGAGI (reference sequence). Trimming stripped 6 bases from V and 4 bases from J, with 9 bases between. CDR3 length: 13 residues. The CDR3: CASSTPGTGELFF. As DNA, the CDR3 is TGTGCCAGCAGCACGCCGGGCACCGGGGAGCTGTTTTTT.

The CDR3 coding sequence is TGTGCCAGTAGCAGGAAGAGGGGGCTAGTGAACAATGAGCAGTTCTTC. Amino acids: CASSRKRGLVNNEQFF. J is TRBJ2-1 and V is TRBV19; TRBD1 aligns across 7 bases. Germline V gene lookup returns CDR1 LNHDA and CDR2 SQIVND (reference sequence). The CDR3 contains 16 residues. The V segment lost 6 bases and the J segment 5 bases; nucleotides outside the gene matches: 13.

The rearrangement joins TRBV18 to TRBJ1-1; 9 nucleotides align to TRBD1. In germline, CDR1 is KGHSH, CDR2 LQKENI. This CDR3 region has 17 residues. J lost 0 bases, V lost 4 bases, and 9 bases had no gene match. CDR3 in DNA: TGTGCCAGCTCACAGGGACAGGGCGGGGGAATGAACACTGAAGCTTTCTTT. Its translation: CASSQGQGGGMNTEAFF.

V usage is TRBV7-6 and J usage is TRBJ2-5; TRBD2 is a possible D gene (5 bases). The ends were cut back, 5 bases at V and 10 bases at J, with 17 bases in the middle. The CDR3 consists of 13 residues. Germline V gene lookup returns CDR1 SGHVS and CDR2 FNYEAQ. The CDR3 spells CASSPGPRRGQYF. DNA for the CDR3: TGTGCCAGCAGCCCTGGACCTAGACGGGGCCAGTACTTC.

V is TRBV4-3 and J is TRBJ2-1; 11 nucleotides line up with TRBD2. The J segment lost 5 bases and the V segment lost 1 base, leaving 4 bases of the junction unmatched. The CDR3 is 16 residues long. CDR1 LGHNA and CDR2 YSLEER come from the germline V gene. The CDR3 nucleotides read TGCGCCAGCAGCCAAGCACTAGCGGGAGTCCACAATGAGCAGTTCTTC. It translates to CASSQALAGVHNEQFF.

CDR3 nucleotides: TGTGCCAGCAGCTTAGCGGGGGGTAGCACAGATACGCAGTATTTT. It translates to CASSLAGGSTDTQYF. This chain links TRBV5-4 with TRBJ2-3; 9 positions agree with TRBD2. The CDR3 consists of 15 residues. The ends lost 2 bases at V and 0 bases at J; junction bases unmatched: 1. Per germline, CDR1 SGHNT and CDR2 YYREEE (reference sequence).

The chain couples TRBV18 to TRBJ2-1; D remains ambiguous. CDR3 length equals 12 residues. Germline V gives CDR1 KGHSH, CDR2 LQKENI. Trimming cost V 5 bases and J 5 bases, with 7 bases left between them. The CDR3 region has the DNA TGTGCCAGCTCATGGTACGACAATGAGCAGTTCTTC. Amino acids: CASSWYDNEQFF. Full variable domain (outside the CDR3, taken from reference TRBV18 and TRBJ2-1): NAGVMQNPRHLVRRRGQEARLRCSPMKGHSHVYWYRQLPEEGLKFMVYLQKENIIDESGMPKERFSAEFPKEGPSILRIQQVVRGDSAAYFCASSWYDNEQFFGPGTRLTVL.

The chain combines TRBV7-8 with TRBJ1-6, with D possibly being TRBD1 (5 bases). The V end was cut by 6 bases, the J end by 3 bases, with 18 bases between. The CDR3 contains 17 residues. Germline V gene sequence: CDR1 SGHVS, CDR2 FQNEAQ. CDR3 amino acids: CASRRNDGQNYNSPLHF. The DNA for the CDR3 is TGTGCCAGCAGACGTAACGATGGACAAAACTATAATTCACCCCTCCACTTT.

The genes are TRBV5-5 and TRBJ2-2, with D unclear. This CDR3 is built from 15 residues. Per germline, CDR1 SGHKS and CDR2 YYEKEE (reference sequence). The germline V and J ends were trimmed by 0 bases and 1 base, with 7 bases remaining between them. The CDR3 DNA follows: TGTGCCAGCAGCTTGGCCGGAGTGAACACCGGGGAGCTGTTTTTT. Translation gives CASSLAGVNTGELFF.